The present T cell receptor beta chain was sequenced within a study of cytomegalovirus exposure and HLA in healthy donors. The primer mix had 60 Vbeta and 13 Jbeta primers. Profiling relied on immunoSEQ multiplex PCR, and the TCRdb table lists in-frame clones only, not all of them. Among around 200,000 clones, 79% were seen once, and the ten largest hold approximately 4.7%. The CDR3 is 14 residues long. Between the trimmed V and J ends, which lost 1 base and 8 bases, there was a span of 14 bases. The V gene's germline CDR1 is SNHLY and CDR2 FYNNEI. The TCR was taken from a woman aged 30 to 39 in good health and CMV-seropositive. The source material was PBMCs. V usage is TRBV2 and J usage is TRBJ1-2; D gene unclear. CDR3: CASSEGLGRGGYTF. For the CDR3, the DNA is TGTGCCAGCAGTGAAGGATTGGGGAGAGGAGGCTACACCTTC.